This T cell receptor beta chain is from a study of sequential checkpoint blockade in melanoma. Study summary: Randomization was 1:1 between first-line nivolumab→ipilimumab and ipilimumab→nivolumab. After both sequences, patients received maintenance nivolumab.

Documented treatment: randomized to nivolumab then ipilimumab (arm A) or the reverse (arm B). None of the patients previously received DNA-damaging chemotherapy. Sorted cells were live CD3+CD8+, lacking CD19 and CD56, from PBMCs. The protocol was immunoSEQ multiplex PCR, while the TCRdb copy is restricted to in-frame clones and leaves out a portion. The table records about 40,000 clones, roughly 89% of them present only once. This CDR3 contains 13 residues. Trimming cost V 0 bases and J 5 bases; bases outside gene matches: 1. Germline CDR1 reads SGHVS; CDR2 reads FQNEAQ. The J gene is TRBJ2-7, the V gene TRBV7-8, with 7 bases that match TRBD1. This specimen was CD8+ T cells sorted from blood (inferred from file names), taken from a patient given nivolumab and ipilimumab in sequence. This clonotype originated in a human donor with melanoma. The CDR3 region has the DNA TGTGCCAGCAGCTTAGCGAGGGGGCACGAGCAGTACTTC. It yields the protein CASSLARGHEQYF.